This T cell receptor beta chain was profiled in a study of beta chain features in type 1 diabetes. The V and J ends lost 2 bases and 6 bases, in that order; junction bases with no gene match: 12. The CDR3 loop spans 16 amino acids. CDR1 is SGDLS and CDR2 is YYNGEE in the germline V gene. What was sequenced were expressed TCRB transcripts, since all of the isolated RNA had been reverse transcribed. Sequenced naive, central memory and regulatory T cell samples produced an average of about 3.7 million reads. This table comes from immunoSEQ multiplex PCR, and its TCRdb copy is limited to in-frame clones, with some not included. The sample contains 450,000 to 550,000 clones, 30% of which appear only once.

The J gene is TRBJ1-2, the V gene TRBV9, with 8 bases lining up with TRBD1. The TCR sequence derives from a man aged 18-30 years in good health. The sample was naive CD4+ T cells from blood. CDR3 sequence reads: CASSVRRGPLTDGYTF. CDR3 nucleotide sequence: TGTGCCAGCAGCGTTCGCAGGGGGCCCCTCACAGATGGCTACACCTTC.